These 29 T cell receptor beta chains originate from one sample sequenced in a study of monozygotic twins with cystic fibrosis. Sequencing was performed with immunoSEQ multiplex PCR; in TCRdb, only in-frame clones are kept and a portion is missing. Of 35,000 or so clones in the sample, nearly 85% were seen once. Sequenced material: blood. The receptors here all came from a girl under 10 years old with cystic fibrosis.

The J gene is TRBJ1-4, the V gene TRBV4-2, with unresolved D. The CDR3 runs 17 residues. With 3 bases removed from V and 2 bases from J, the gap between germline ends came to 16 bases. CDR1 and CDR2 from the germline V gene are LGHNA and YNFKEQ. The CDR3 DNA is TGTGCCAGCAGCCAGTCCCCTCAGACGGCTACTAATGAAAAACTGTTTTTT. Residues: CASSQSPQTATNEKLFF.

The rearrangement links TRBV5-4 to TRBJ2-7; 8 positions match TRBD2. V trimming: 2 bases; J trimming: 0 bases; junction bases outside the gene matches: 7. Germline values: CDR1 SGHNT, CDR2 YYREEE (reference sequence). The CDR3 extends over 16 amino acids. The CDR3 reads CASSLAGAQSSYEQYF. Written as DNA, the CDR3 is TGTGCCAGCAGCTTAGCGGGGGCTCAGAGCTCCTACGAGCAGTACTTC.

This clone was found once. V gene TRBV18 combines with J gene TRBJ1-1; D is possibly TRBD1 (6 bases). The CDR3 has 13 residues. Trimming removed 5 bases at V and 3 bases at J, with 10 bases between. From germline, CDR1 is KGHSH and CDR2 LQKENI. As DNA, the CDR3 is TGTGCCAGCTCAGCTAACAGGGACACTGAAGCTTTCTTT. This translates into CASSANRDTEAFF.

As DNA, the CDR3 is TGTGCCAGCAGCTTAGTTAGCCTCTATGGCTACACCTTC. Translated, it gives CASSLVSLYGYTF. The chain recombines TRBV7-9 with TRBJ1-2; no reliable D call. Germline V gene lookup returns CDR1 SEHNR and CDR2 FQNEAQ (reference sequence). This CDR3 has 13 amino acids. V lost 1 base to trimming and J lost 4 bases, with 7 bases between them.

This chain links TRBV7-2 with TRBJ2-7; possibly TRBD2 for D (6 bases). The CDR3 totals 15 residues. Trimming left V 4 bases short and J 0 bases short, with 13 bases between. Germline CDR1 reads SGHTA; CDR2 reads FQGNSA. CDR3 DNA: TGTGCCAGCAGCTCCCGCCAGGGAGGCTCCTACGAGCAGTACTTC. Its protein product is CASSSRQGGSYEQYF.

This clone came up a few times. The V call is TRBV2, the J call TRBJ2-7; the D gene is possibly TRBD2 (5 bases). The V gene lost 6 bases and the J gene lost 4 bases, with 7 bases spanning the gap. Germline V gene sequence: CDR1 SNHLY, CDR2 FYNNEI. The CDR3 runs to 11 residues. CDR3 amino acids: CASREGYEQYF. CDR3 bases: TGTGCCAGCAGAGAGGGTTACGAGCAGTACTTC.

The genes are TRBV5-8 and TRBJ2-1; no definite D call. Germline V CDR1 and CDR2: SGHTS, YDEGEE. This CDR3 is built from 15 residues. V was cut by 0 bases and J by 4 bases, with 11 bases left in between. CDR3 DNA: TGTGCCAGCAGCTTGGGCCCGCCGCTGTACAATGAGCAGTTCTTC. Its protein is CASSLGPPLYNEQFF. Full variable domain (remainder filled in from reference TRBV5-8 and TRBJ2-1): EAGVTQSPTHLIKTRGQQATLRCSPISGHTSVYWYQQALGLGLQFLLWYDEGEERNRGNFPPRFSGRQFPNYSSELNVNALELEDSALYLCASSLGPPLYNEQFFGPGTRLTVL.

This chain links TRBV7-2 with TRBJ2-3, with D possibly being TRBD1 or TRBD2 (6 bases each). This CDR3 has 19 residues. The germline V gene has CDR1 SGHTA and CDR2 FQGNSA. V lost 2 bases and J lost 0, with 21 bases in between. In DNA, the CDR3 is TGTGCCAGCAGCTTAAGGAGGGGGACCGGGTCCCCTAGCACAGATACGCAGTATTTT. This codes for CASSLRRGTGSPSTDTQYF. Supplemented by reference TRBV7-2 and TRBJ2-3, the full variable domain reads GAGVSQSPSNKVTEKGKDVELRCDPISGHTALYWYRQSLGQGLEFLIYFQGNSAPDKSGLPSDRFSAERTGGSVSTLTIQRTQQEDSAVYLCASSLRRGTGSPSTDTQYFGPGTRLTVL.

This clone has just a few counts. As DNA, the CDR3 is TGTGCCAGCAGCGTAGAGGGGGGCGTTCACAACTATGGCTACACCTTC. It translates to CASSVEGGVHNYGYTF. This rearrangement joins TRBV9 to TRBJ1-2; TRBD1 is a possible D gene (6 bases). The CDR3 runs 16 residues. CDR1 and CDR2 (germline): SGDLS, YYNGEE. Trimming took off 0 bases at V and 2 bases at J, with 14 bases between the two ends.

Only one count was recorded for this clone. The chain is built from TRBV7-2 and TRBJ1-2; no definite D call. This CDR3 comprises 13 residues. Looked up from germline, CDR1 is SGHTA and CDR2 is FQGNSA. V gave up 5 bases and J gave up 2 bases, with 9 bases separating them. This CDR3 is CASSPQRNYGYTF. The CDR3 nucleotides read TGTGCCAGCAGCCCCCAGCGAAACTATGGCTACACCTTC.

This clone was picked up a small number of times. V usage is TRBV9 and J usage is TRBJ1-2, with D unresolved. CDR1 and CDR2 from the germline V gene are SGDLS and YYNGEE. This CDR3 has 15 residues. V shed 4 bases and J shed 0 bases, with 13 bases lying between them. CDR3 loop: CASSPPGRSNYGYTF. CDR3 DNA: TGTGCCAGCAGCCCTCCTGGACGGTCTAACTATGGCTACACCTTC.

This rearrangement joins TRBV7-2 to TRBJ2-7, with D perhaps matching TRBD2 (7 bases). V lost 7 bases and J lost 6, with 22 bases in between. Per the germline V gene, CDR1 is SGHTA and CDR2 is FQGNSA. This CDR3 is built from 15 residues. CDR3 nucleotides: TGTGCCAGCACTCAGGTTTGGGGGGGCGGCGCCGAGCAGTACTTC. Its protein is CASTQVWGGGAEQYF.

The chain combines TRBV11-3 with TRBJ1-1; the match to TRBD1 covers 7 bases. Trimming cost V 0 bases and J 8 bases; bases outside gene matches: 9. Germline CDR1 reads SGHNT; CDR2 reads YENEEA. CDR3 size: 15 residues. For the CDR3, the DNA is TGTGCCAGCAGCTTAGATGGGAGAGGGGGCTTCGAAGCTTTCTTT. This translates into CASSLDGRGGFEAFF.

This chain links TRBV5-1 with TRBJ2-1, with 12 nucleotides matching TRBD2. The germline V gene has CDR1 SGHRS and CDR2 YFSETQ. The CDR3 runs 18 residues. V gave up 0 bases and J gave up 8 bases; unmatched junction bases: 12. DNA of the CDR3: TGCGCCAGCAGCTTGGCCTACCCGACTAGCGGGGGCGGGTATGAGCAGTTCTTC. As protein: CASSLAYPTSGGGYEQFF.

The chain uses TRBV6-6 and TRBJ2-3; D is unresolved. This CDR3 spans 16 amino acids. Germline CDR1 is MNHNY and CDR2 is SVGAGI (reference sequence). Trimming cost V 2 bases and J 3 bases, with 15 bases left between them. The CDR3 here is CASSYRSSARTDTQYF. CDR3 nucleotides: TGTGCCAGCAGTTACCGGTCCAGCGCTCGGACAGATACGCAGTATTTT.

J is TRBJ1-5 and V is TRBV5-6, with D perhaps TRBD1 (6 bases). This CDR3 is 15 amino acids long. CDR1 is SGHDT, CDR2 YYEEEE, per germline. V dropped 1 base and J dropped 5 bases, with 13 bases sitting between them. The CDR3 protein is CASSLNRVLHQPQHF. CDR3 DNA: TGTGCCAGCAGCTTGAACAGGGTTTTACATCAGCCCCAGCATTTT.

The rearrangement uses TRBV19 and TRBJ2-3, with D possibly being TRBD2 (5 bases). This CDR3 has 18 residues. Per the germline V gene, CDR1 is LNHDA and CDR2 is SQIVND (reference sequence). V was clipped by 6 bases and J by 0 bases, with 22 bases between them. CDR3: CASSSTMQSLASTDTQYF. In nucleotides, the CDR3 is TGTGCCAGTAGCAGCACTATGCAGAGTCTAGCAAGCACAGATACGCAGTATTTT. The full variable domain, its missing parts supplied by reference TRBV19 and TRBJ2-3, is DGGITQSPKYLFRKEGQNVTLSCEQNLNHDAMYWYRQDPGQGLRLIYYSQIVNDFQKGDIAEGYSVSREKKESFPLTVTSAQKNPTAFYLCASSSTMQSLASTDTQYFGPGTRLTVL.

The chain recombines TRBV23-1 with TRBJ1-2; D is ambiguous. TRBV23-1 is noted as an ORF with a role that remains uncertain. The germline V and J ends were trimmed by 3 bases and 7 bases, with 21 bases remaining between them. The CDR3 spans 16 residues. This CDR3 reads CASSHRFSQRGTGYTF. CDR3 DNA sequence: TGCGCCAGCAGTCATCGGTTCAGTCAACGAGGTACTGGCTACACCTTC.

In DNA, the CDR3 is TGTGCCAGCAGTGATAGGGGACTACCCACAGATACGCAGTATTTT. Translation: CASSDRGLPTDTQYF. The chain carries TRBV2 and TRBJ2-3; 7 bases are a match to TRBD2. This CDR3 has 15 residues. V lost 3 bases, J lost 2 bases, and 5 bases stayed unmatched. Germline V lookup: CDR1 SNHLY, CDR2 FYNNEI.

This chain uses TRBV4-1 with TRBJ2-7; tentative D call: TRBD2 (5 bases). Trimming took off 1 base at V and 2 bases at J, with 9 bases between the two ends. The CDR3 loop spans 14 amino acids. The V gene's germline CDR1 is MGHRA and CDR2 YSYEKL. CDR3 amino acids: CASSQGGLPYEQYF. The CDR3 coding sequence is TGCGCCAGCAGCCAAGGAGGGTTACCCTACGAGCAGTACTTC.

The chain recombines TRBV6-5 with TRBJ1-5, with 8 bases that match TRBD1. CDR3 length equals 14 residues. CDR1 MNHEY and CDR2 SVGAGI come from the germline V gene. The V segment lost 6 bases and the J segment 2 bases; nucleotides outside the gene matches: 3. The CDR3 DNA follows: TGTGCCAGCAGAAAGACAGGGGGCAATCAGCCCCAGCATTTT. This translates into CASRKTGGNQPQHF.

This clone was seen only once. The chain is built from TRBV15 and TRBJ1-2; D might be TRBD1 (6 bases). This CDR3 is 15 amino acids long. Germline V gene lookup returns CDR1 LNHNV and CDR2 YYDKDF (reference sequence). The V end lost 5 bases, the J end lost 4 bases, and 17 bases lay between the germline ends. Written as DNA, the CDR3 is TGTGCCACCAGCTCCCAGCCAGGGGCGACCTATGGCTACACCTTC. Its protein product is CATSSQPGATYGYTF.

This chain connects TRBV30 to TRBJ1-2, with TRBD1 as a possible D gene (5 bases). This CDR3 comprises 14 residues. Trimming pared 0 bases from V and 7 bases from J, leaving 15 bases between. Germline V gene sequence: CDR1 GTSNPN, CDR2 SVGIG (reference sequence). The CDR3 here is CAWSVFGETVGYTF. The CDR3 DNA sequence: TGTGCCTGGAGTGTATTCGGTGAGACAGTTGGCTACACCTTC.

J is TRBJ1-5 and V is TRBV2; a possible D gene is TRBD1 (6 bases). V lost 4 bases, J lost 9 bases, and 16 bases lay in between. The CDR3 covers 14 residues. Germline lookup yields CDR1 SNHLY and CDR2 FYNNEI. CDR3 DNA sequence: TGTGCCAGCAGTGCAGGGGACATGGGCGCGCCCCAGCATTTT. This translates into CASSAGDMGAPQHF. Based on the CDR3 plus reference TRBV2 and TRBJ1-5, the full variable domain is EPEVTQTPSHQVTQMGQEVILRCVPISNHLYFYWYRQILGQKVEFLVSFYNNEISEKSEIFDDQFSVERPDGSNFTLKIRSTKLEDSAMYFCASSAGDMGAPQHFGDGTRLSIL.

The genes are TRBV7-2 and TRBJ2-3; D may be TRBD1 or TRBD2 (5 bases each). V was clipped by 1 base and J by 15 bases, with 14 bases between them. Germline V lookup: CDR1 SGHTA, CDR2 FQGNSA. The CDR3 consists of 12 residues. The CDR3 DNA reads TGTGCCAGCAGCTTAGGCCGGGACCCTACCTATTTT. Translating it yields CASSLGRDPTYF.

This clone was recorded once. The chain recombines TRBV18 with TRBJ2-7, with D possibly TRBD1 on 6 matching bases. Germline CDR1 reads KGHSH; CDR2 reads LQKENI. Trimming took 2 bases from V and 5 from J, leaving 10 bases between them. This CDR3 spans 13 amino acids. CDR3 sequence reads: CASSPSQGDEQYF. For the CDR3, the DNA is TGTGCCAGCTCACCATCACAGGGAGACGAGCAGTACTTC.

V is TRBV21-1 and J is TRBJ1-5. TRBV21-1 is designated a pseudogene. The CDR3 loop spans 11 amino acids. Written as DNA, the CDR3 is TGTGCCAGCAGCAAAGGTCGGGGCCAGCATTTT. Amino acids: CASSKGRGQHF.

This clone was found a few times. The chain links TRBV10-3 to TRBJ2-1; the D is unclear. The CDR3 loop spans 12 amino acids. Trimming cost V 3 bases and J 8 bases, with 8 bases left between them. The V gene's germline CDR1 is ENHRY and CDR2 SYGVKD. CDR3 sequence reads: CAISEAEDEQFF. The DNA of the CDR3 is TGTGCCATCAGTGAAGCCGAGGATGAGCAGTTCTTC.

The chain uses TRBV30 and TRBJ2-7, with D uncertain. The CDR3 runs 13 residues. The germline gives CDR1 GTSNPN, CDR2 SVGIG (reference sequence). V was cut by 4 bases and J by 0 bases, with 10 bases left in between. The CDR3 sequence is CAWKGSFSYEQYF. DNA of the CDR3: TGTGCCTGGAAAGGTTCTTTCTCCTACGAGCAGTACTTC. The entire variable domain, with the rest obtained from reference TRBV30 and TRBJ2-7, is as follows: SQTIHQWPATLVQPVGSPLSLECTVEGTSNPNLYWYRQAAGRGLQLLFYSVGIGQISSEVPQNLSASRPQDRQFILSSKKLLLSDSGFYLCAWKGSFSYEQYFGPGTRLTVT.